Detailed here is one T cell receptor (beta chain). Its antigen specificity is not known. Per-base quality was not reported, and no clone a single base away is much larger than it. The library was made by the immunoSEQ multiplex PCR assay. A mixture of 60 forward primers for TCR Vbeta segments and 13 reverse primers for TCR Jbeta segments was used in the multiplex PCR. A multiplex PCR assay on genomic DNA amplified the CDR3 region of rearranged TCR beta genes. The Illumina HiSeq System was used to sequence the amplified TCR beta libraries as 87-base-pair reads. As for how the authors treated the data: In a later analysis, approximately 74 million unique TCR beta chains were counted across the approximately 640 repertoires, and some 10 million of these chains were shared by at least two donors. A nearest-neighbor algorithm error-corrected the raw reads and collapsed the reads into unique sequences, merging closely related sequences to remove PCR and sequencing errors. V, D and J gene segments were assigned by aligning CDR3 sequences to IMGT reference sequences. For a sequence to be retained, a match of at least six nucleotides was required to both a V gene segment and a J gene segment. Rearrangements were called productive when the CDR3 lacked stop codons and stayed in frame with V and J; all others were non-productive. Following IMGT convention, CDR3 was defined as the stretch from the second conserved V-encoded cysteine to the conserved J-encoded phenylalanine. Sequences without an unambiguous match to a single V gene segment were excluded from the earlier analysis of over 500 of the donors. In an earlier analysis of 587 of the donors, a V segment was called functional when productive rearrangements were above 56.7%, and segregating when the standard deviation between donors exceeded 5%. A statistical classification framework was built to diagnose cytomegalovirus status from the catalog of TCR beta chain sequences. A later analysis assigned V and J genes by comparing TCR nucleotide sequences with IMGT/GENE-DB human TR gene sequences. A later analysis assigned CDR3 sequences and most-parsimonious VDJ recombination scenarios with the TCRdist pipeline. In a later analysis, each TCR beta chain was defined by its CDR3 amino acid sequence together with its V-gene family, and reads without a unique V-gene family were excluded. In a later analysis, fewer than 650 highly shared, low-generation-probability nucleotide sequences were removed to address suspected cross-contamination and a sequencing artifact. For each public chain, a later analysis derived a clonal expansion index from normalized ranks of inferred template counts within each repertoire. Generation probabilities in a later analysis came from a VDJ recombination model fitted to out-of-frame rearrangements, and those results were checked against IGoR. Hypergeometric tests were used in a later analysis to score TCR-TCR, TCR-HLA and TCR-CMV co-occurrence, with a repertoire-size bias correction applied to the TCR pairs. In a later analysis, false discovery rates were estimated by permuting HLA or CMV assignments 20 times. In a later analysis, co-occurring TCRs were grouped using DBSCAN, with TCRdist sequence similarity added in when clustering inside HLA-allele-positive subsets. Co-occurrence clustering excluded repertoires with fewer than 30,000 or more than 120,000 public chains, plus five with anomalous nucleotide sharing. Drawn from immuneACCESS, this table holds only the in-frame rearrangements with V and J called that TCRdb kept. Clones are partly lost; checked studies trace under half to an unresolved V gene and leave the rest unexplained. V and J calls and clone size are given by that table; D and trimming were obtained from the DNA. This sample lists about 89,000 clones; 60% to 70% were detected once. The ten most abundant clones make up just under 6.5% of the sample.

The source of the sample is a study of cytomegalovirus exposure and HLA in healthy donors (dated by TCRdb to the late 2010s). Broadly, across the study: According to an earlier analysis of 587 of the donors, about 179 million T cells yielded 117 million unique TCR beta sequences and approximately 300 Gb of sequence data. About 330 gigabases of sequencing data and roughly 81 million unique TCR sequences made up an early release that covered 500 to 650 HLA-typed donors. Among roughly 400 genotyped donors of the cohort, an average of about 240,000 unique TCR beta nucleotide sequences were sequenced per donor, roughly 20% of them non-productive. Every discovery cohort repertoire had been produced on one sequencing platform. A later genetic analysis used genome-wide SNP genotypes for about three fifths of the roughly 700 donors, treating that subset as a discovery cohort. Among the approximately 420 genotyped donors, around 81% belonged to the genetic ancestry cluster associated with self-reported Caucasian donors. In a later analysis, previously published TCR beta repertoires from 670 or so donors were re-analyzed and high-resolution HLA genotyping was added so that TCR occurrence patterns could be studied. In an earlier analysis of 587 of the donors, high-throughput TCR beta sequencing was used to judge whether each TCR beta V gene segment behaved as functional or pseudogenic. The aim of the study was to test whether cataloging public T cell receptors could identify signatures of past pathogen exposure. The T cell repertoires of under 700 subjects were profiled by immunosequencing and related to cytomegalovirus serostatus. In the later analysis, no new phenotypic data were used to find candidate immune exposures; instead, reliance was placed on TCR beta sequences and their occurrence across donors. HLA typing included class I and class II loci at four-digit resolution. A handful of DR-DQ haplotypes were handled as single units for association and clustering because linkage in the cohort was strong. To predict cytomegalovirus infection status, the study brought together high-throughput TCR immunosequencing, statistical association of individual TCRs with disease status, and machine learning. Besides the first cohort of more than 650 subjects, a separate validation cohort made up of around 120 different subjects was used. Donor age, sex, ethnicity and CMV serostatus were collected together with the repertoire data. The number of typed donors differed by locus: 629-630 for A, B, C, DRB1 and DQB1; approximately 540 for DQA1; approximately 610 for DPA1; and 400 to 480 for DPB1.

Trimming leaves V shorter by 2 bases and J shorter by 7 bases, with the junction holding 4 bases beyond the gene matches. Measured from the cysteine to the phenylalanine, the CDR3 is 15 residues long. Kept here is only the CDR3 DNA, which spans 45 bases and is read in frame from base 1. Per the germline V gene, MDHEN is the CDR1 and SYDVKM is the CDR2. The cohort comprised 670 or so healthy bone marrow donors. Cohort members were all nominally healthy when sampled, although unrecorded immune exposures were likely present. The donor tested CMV seronegative, placing the donor among the 350 to 400 seronegative members of the cohort. Every donor gave a peripheral blood sample, and the peripheral blood mononuclear cells from that sample were used for TCR beta sequencing. Genomic DNA extraction from the blood cell samples was performed with the Qiagen DNeasy Blood Extraction Kit. Findings and caveats that apply to the study as a whole: Because counts were too low, approximately 18 rarely observed V segments, including chromosome 9 orphons, were excluded from the earlier analysis of some 540 of the donors. A later analysis found that HLA-associated TCR beta chains were more clonally expanded and had lower generation probabilities than equally common non-associated chains. V-gene and J-gene trimming of TCR beta chains was associated with a missense DCLRE1C variant in a later genetic analysis, and the association was replicated in an independent cohort. An earlier analysis of around 540 of the donors showed that most TCR beta V segments appeared in productive rearrangements either about 90% or about 30% of the time, which broadly matched IMGT annotations. Strong co-occurrence of HLA alleles, especially DR and DQ, made assigning TCR associations to individual alleles difficult. The only immune exposure information available for the cohort was CMV serostatus. Because HLA typing was unavailable for some donors at each locus, only the typed subset was used in association tests. Presence/absence analyses assumed roughly uniform sequencing depth across donors, an assumption that may not hold. In a later analysis, most CMV-associated TCR beta chains were found to appear HLA-restricted, with HLA associations seemingly driven largely by CMV exposure. According to a later genetic analysis, donors in an Asian-associated ancestry cluster had fewer N-insertions in productive TCRs than the roughly 670-donor mean. A total of 164 TCR beta chains were listed by the study as associated with cytomegalovirus. In a later analysis, TCR association rates were found to vary across HLA loci, with the most associated TCRs seen for DRB1 alleles and the fewest for HLA-C alleles. Three of the identified cytomegalovirus-associated TCR beta chains were confirmed in vitro to be specific for cytomegalovirus antigens. Linkage disequilibrium might explain the correlated functional status among segregating V segments, but an unknown experimental factor could not be ruled out. In a later analysis, several top co-occurrence clusters were reported to appear linked to parvovirus B19, influenza, CMV and Epstein-Barr virus. A group of highly shared sequence variants was considered likely to be a technical artifact of the sequencing pipeline. Some IMGT-functional V segments, including TRBV6-2 and TRBV6-3, could not be told apart with the 87-base-pair reads, so those segments were excluded. In both the original and validation cohorts, the classifier was reported to diagnose cytomegalovirus status with high specificity and sensitivity. This cohort had only TCR beta chains sequenced, and the lack of alpha or paired-chain data limited which features could be detected. It was suggested by the authors that the approach could potentially be generalized to other disease states and immunological phenotypes. A further reported finding was that TCR beta sequences accurately predicted the HLA-A and HLA-B alleles for most subjects in the first cohort. A later analysis associated about 17,000 TCR beta sequences with specific HLA alleles at a false discovery rate of 0.05. Most TCR sequences were observed very rarely across donors, whereas some public TCRs were present in many individuals.

The receptor's source is a woman aged 25 to 45 in good health and CMV-seronegative. The rearrangement joined TRBV28 to TRBJ1-4, with 10 middle bases fitting TRBD1. The specimen was PBMCs. The CDR3 loop reads CASSLKTGGGEKLFF. The nucleotide sequence reads TGTGCCAGCAGTTTAAAGACAGGGGGCGGTGAAAAACTGTTTTTT.